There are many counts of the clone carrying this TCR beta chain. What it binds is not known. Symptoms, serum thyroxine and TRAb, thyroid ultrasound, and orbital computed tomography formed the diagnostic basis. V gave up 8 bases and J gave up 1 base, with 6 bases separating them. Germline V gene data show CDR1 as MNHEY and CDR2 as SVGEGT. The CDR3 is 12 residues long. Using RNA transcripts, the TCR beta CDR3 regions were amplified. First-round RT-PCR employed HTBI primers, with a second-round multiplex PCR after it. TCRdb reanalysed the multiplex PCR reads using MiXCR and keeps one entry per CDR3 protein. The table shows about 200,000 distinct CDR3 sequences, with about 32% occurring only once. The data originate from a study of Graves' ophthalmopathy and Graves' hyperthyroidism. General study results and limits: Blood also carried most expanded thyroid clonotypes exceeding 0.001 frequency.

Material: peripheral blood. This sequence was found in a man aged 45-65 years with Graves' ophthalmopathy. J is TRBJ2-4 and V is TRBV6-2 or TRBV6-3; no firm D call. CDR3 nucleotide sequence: TGTGCCAGCGGGTTGGCCAAAAACATTCAGTACTTC. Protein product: CASGLAKNIQYF.